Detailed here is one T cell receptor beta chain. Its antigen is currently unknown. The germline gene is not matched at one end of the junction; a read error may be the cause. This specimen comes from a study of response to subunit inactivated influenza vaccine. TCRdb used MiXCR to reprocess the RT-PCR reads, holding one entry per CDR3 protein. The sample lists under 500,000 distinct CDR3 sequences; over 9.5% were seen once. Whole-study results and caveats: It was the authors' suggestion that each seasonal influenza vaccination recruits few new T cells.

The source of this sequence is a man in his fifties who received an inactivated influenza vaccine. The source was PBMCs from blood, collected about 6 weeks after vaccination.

CDR3 protein: CASSLSGMAYEQYF. The CDR3 coding sequence is TGCGCCAGCAGCTTGTCGGGAATGGCCTATGAGCAGTACTTC. The rearrangement joins TRBV5-1 to TRBJ2-7; the D gene is possibly TRBD2 (5 bases). Per germline, CDR1 SGHRS and CDR2 YFSETQ. The CDR3 covers 14 residues.